Shown below are 24 T cell receptor beta chains from a single sample sequenced in a study of tumor-infiltrating lymphocytes in primary liver carcinoma. From approximately 0.5 ug of total RNA, TCR beta-specific cDNA was reverse-transcribed using a constant-region primer. Libraries for TCR beta were built through three nested multiplex PCR rounds, which together made up a slightly modified ARM-PCR procedure. The two initial PCR rounds, approximately 10 cycles each, used TRBV1-TRBV30 forward and C-beta reverse primers. TCRdb itself ran the multiplex PCR reads through MiXCR, one entry per CDR3 protein. The sample includes about 330,000 distinct CDR3 sequences, about 65% of them seen just once. Germline DNA was also extracted, and blood RNA was taken from unsorted whole blood. What was sequenced was peripheral blood. The source of these receptors is a middle-aged man with primary liver carcinoma and hepatitis B virus infection.

About this clonotype: It is likely a read error, because the conserved phenylalanine at the end of the CDR3 is missing. Because the CDR3's place on the DNA is in doubt, the DNA is left out and the CDR3 is given as listed by TCRdb. This chain links TRBV11-1 with TRBJ2-7; the listed D gene, TRBD2, was not tested against the DNA. The CDR3 comprises 16 residues, both ends counted. Germline CDR1 and CDR2: SGHAT and FQDESV (reference sequence). The CDR3 reads CASRDGTSGSLYEQYC.

In this sample, this clonotype turned up many times. The rearrangement uses TRBV10-3 and TRBJ1-1; D may be TRBD1 (5 bases). Deletions cut 6 bases from V and 5 bases from J, with 10 bases between. The CDR3 spans 12 residues. Germline-derived CDR1 and CDR2 are ENHRY and SYGVKD. The DNA for the CDR3 is TGTGCCATCAGCCACGGGGGTACTGAAGCTTTCTTT. It specifies CAISHGGTEAFF.

This chain connects TRBV29-1 to TRBJ1-2, with 8 bases matching TRBD1. CDR1 and CDR2 (germline): SQVTM, ANQGSEA. The CDR3 is made up of 12 amino acids. CDR3 coding DNA: TGCATCGTAGGACAGGGCTACTATGGCTACACCTTC. This translates into CIVGQGYYGYTF.

On this clonotype itself: The junction does not match germline at one end; this may be a read error. The CDR3 loop reads CASSDLRTHTEGLF. CDR3 DNA sequence: TGTGCCAGCAGCGACCTTCGAACGCACACTGAAGGTCTCTTT. The genes are TRBV6-2 or TRBV6-3 and TRBJ1-1, with D hard to call. Looked up from germline, CDR1 is MNHEY and CDR2 is SVGEGT. The CDR3 is 14 residues long.

This rearrangement joins TRBV4-3 to TRBJ2-7; 7 nucleotides agree with TRBD2. The ends lost 0 bases at V and 7 bases at J; junction bases unmatched: 12. The CDR3 sequence is 16 residues long. Per the germline V gene, CDR1 is LGHNA and CDR2 is YSLEER. Written as DNA, the CDR3 is TGCGCCAGCAGCCAAGATCGGGCTAGCGGAGACAATGAGCAGTACTTC. This sequence encodes CASSQDRASGDNEQYF.

On this clonotype itself: A single base separates this from a much larger clone, so it may be a read error. The J gene is TRBJ2-7, the V gene TRBV7-8; either TRBD1 or TRBD2 may fit D (6 bases each). There are 14 residues in the CDR3. Germline CDR1 and CDR2: SGHVS and FQNEAQ. The CDR3 protein is CASSLGGAPYEHYF. In DNA form, the CDR3 reads TGTGCCAGCAGCTTAGGGGGGGCGCCCTACGAGCACTACTTC.

Remarks on this clonotype: It may be a read error: a sequence one base away is much more abundant. The rearrangement links TRBV29-1 to TRBJ2-7; possibly TRBD1 or TRBD2 for D (5 bases each). V was shortened by 6 bases and J by 4 bases, with 16 bases between the two germline ends. The germline CDR1 and CDR2 sequences are SQVTM and ANQGSEA. CDR3 length: 13 residues. The CDR3 region is CSVRGLSGYEQYF. In DNA form, the CDR3 reads TGCAGCGTCCGGGGATTATCAGGGTACGAGCAGTACTTC.

V gene TRBV5-1 combines with J gene TRBJ1-4; D is unresolved. Germline V gene lookup returns CDR1 SGHRS and CDR2 YFSETQ. V shed 4 bases and J shed 1 base, with 11 bases lying between them. This CDR3 comprises 15 residues. The CDR3 protein is CASSPDGLTNEKLFF. CDR3 in DNA: TGCGCCAGCAGCCCTGATGGGCTAACTAATGAAAAACTGTTTTTT. Filled out from reference TRBV5-1 and TRBJ1-4, the complete variable domain reads KAGVTQTPRYLIKTRGQQVTLSCSPISGHRSVSWYQQTPGQGLQFLFEYFSETQRNKGNFPGRFSGRQFSNSRSEMNVSTLELGDSALYLCASSPDGLTNEKLFFGSGTQLSVL.

This chain uses TRBV11-2 with TRBJ2-3; D uncertain. From germline, CDR1 is SGHAT and CDR2 FQNNGV. Trimming took off 1 base at V and 2 bases at J, with 16 bases between the two ends. CDR3 length: 17 amino acids. CDR3 region: CASSLAGVPPDTDTQYF. CDR3 coding DNA: TGTGCCAGCAGCTTAGCTGGGGTCCCACCTGACACAGATACGCAGTATTTT.

The CDR3 sequence: CASSEAHSEGFYEQYF. The CDR3 DNA sequence: TGTGCCAGCAGTGAGGCTCATTCGGAGGGTTTCTACGAGCAGTACTTC. The chain joins TRBV6-1 to TRBJ2-7; perhaps TRBD2 as D (6 bases). The V end was cut by 3 bases, the J end by 3 bases, with 18 bases between. The CDR3 has 16 residues. Germline V gene sequence: CDR1 MNHNS, CDR2 SASEGT.

CDR3 DNA: TGTGCCAGCTGTTACGATGGTGTCGATAATTCACCCCTCCACTTT. It specifies CASCYDGVDNSPLHF. V usage is TRBV12-3 or TRBV12-4 and J usage is TRBJ1-6; D is uncertain. This CDR3 contains 15 residues. V lost 8 bases and J 5 bases, leaving 16 bases between the germline ends.

Note on this clonotype: At one end, the junction sequence differs from germline, possibly due to a read error. J is TRBJ1-4 and V is TRBV6-2 or TRBV6-3; D is unclear. Germline CDR1 and CDR2: MNHEY and SVGEGT. The CDR3 covers 11 residues. The chain's CDR3 is CASRRNGKLFF. For the CDR3, the DNA is TGTGCCAGCAGACGGAATGGAAAACTGTTTTTT.

Turning to this clonotype: A read error may produce the germline difference seen at one junction end. The chain is built from TRBV29-1 and TRBJ1-4; D unresolved. This CDR3 contains 14 residues. Germline V gene sequence: CDR1 SQVTM, CDR2 ANQGSEA. The CDR3, as DNA: TGCAGCGCTGAAGGATCCGGGCAGGATGAAAAGCTGTTTTTT. Translating gives CSAEGSGQDEKLFF.

With respect to this clonotype: One junction end does not reproduce the germline sequence, and a read error may be involved. CDR3 region: CASRPGQGMGNEPFF. The CDR3, as DNA: TGTGCCAGCAGACCAGGACAGGGGATGGGAAATGAGCCGTTCTTC. The V and J genes are TRBV11-2 and TRBJ2-1, with 9 bases matching TRBD1. Germline V gene sequence: CDR1 SGHAT, CDR2 FQNNGV. CDR3 length: 15 residues.

Worth noting for this clonotype: This clone may be a read error of a much larger clone one base away. This sequence joins TRBV4-3 and TRBJ2-2; D unresolved. The CDR3 is 14 amino acids. Germline V gene data show CDR1 as LGHNA and CDR2 as YSLEER. In nucleotides, the CDR3 is TGCGCCAGCAGACAAGATACAACCACCGGGGAGCTGTTTTTT. This translates into CASRQDTTTGELFF.

Of note for this clonotype: A read error may account for a junction end that differs from germline. The chain recombines TRBV11-2 with TRBJ2-3; tentative D call: TRBD2 (6 bases). Germline assignment: CDR1 SGHAT and CDR2 FQNNGV. The CDR3 runs 16 residues. The CDR3 sequence: CTSSLKSGDSTDTLYF. CDR3 in DNA: TGTACCAGCAGCCTTAAATCGGGGGATAGCACAGATACGTTGTATTTT.

The V call is TRBV7-8, the J call TRBJ2-1, with TRBD2 matching over 14 bases. CDR1 and CDR2 (germline): SGHVS, FQNEAQ. Losses at the gene ends were 5 bases for V and 4 bases for J; bases not matched to a gene: 7. The CDR3 sequence is 17 residues long. This CDR3 reads CASSPGTSGSSYNEQFF. DNA of the CDR3: TGTGCCAGCAGCCCCGGGACTAGCGGGAGTTCGTACAATGAGCAGTTCTTC.

This clonotype has only a few counts. V and J are TRBV7-9 and TRBJ1-2; D not certain. V lost 1 base to trimming and J lost 10 bases, with 7 bases between them. The CDR3 is 11 amino acids. Germline V CDR1 and CDR2: SEHNR, FQNEAQ (reference sequence). CDR3 loop: CASSLDRVYTF. The CDR3 region has the DNA TGTGCCAGCAGCTTAGACCGGGTCTACACCTTC. Full variable domain (outside the CDR3, taken from reference TRBV7-9 and TRBJ1-2): DTGVSQNPRHKITKRGQNVTFRCDPISEHNRLYWYRQTLGQGPEFLTYFQNEAQLEKSRLLSDRFSAERPKGSFSTLEIQRTEQGDSAMYLCASSLDRVYTFGSGTRLTVV.

In regard to this clonotype: Given the absence of the conserved phenylalanine or tryptophan at the CDR3 end, a read error is likely. The CDR3 DNA reads TGTGCCAGCAGCTCGAGTAATACAGGGGGCTGGGAGACCCAGTACTCC. Its protein is CASSSSNTGGWETQYS. The chain employs TRBV5-4 and TRBJ2-5, with TRBD1 identical over 9 bases. This CDR3 region has 16 residues. Germline CDR1 SGHNT, CDR2 YYREEE (reference sequence). Trimming at V came to 3 bases and at J to 5 bases, leaving 11 bases not matched to a gene.

Comment on this clonotype: Being one base from a much bigger clone, this may be a read error. This chain uses TRBV4-1 with TRBJ2-3; D unresolved. The CDR3 runs 17 residues. CDR1 is MGHRA, CDR2 YSYEKL, per germline. In nucleotides, the CDR3 is TGCACCAGCAGCCAAGATGGTACCTCTTCTAGCACAGATACGCAGTATTTT. It translates to CTSSQDGTSSSTDTQYF.

Worth noting for this clonotype: A much larger clone differs by one base, so this may be a read error. The CDR3 DNA sequence: TGTGCCAGCAGGCCGGGGACAGACCATGGCTACACCTTC. Translation gives CASRPGTDHGYTF. This chain joins TRBV14 and TRBJ1-2; TRBD1 matches at 7 bases. Germline V gives CDR1 SGHDN, CDR2 FVKESK. After removal of 6 bases from V and 6 bases from J, the junction contained 7 bases not matched to a gene. This CDR3 has 13 residues.

This clonotype was seen a few times. The DNA of the CDR3 is TGTGCCAGCAGTTTAAGAAGGGGGGGGTACAATGAGCAGTTCTTC. This translates into CASSLRRGGYNEQFF. The chain combines TRBV28 with TRBJ2-1, with D possibly being TRBD2 (7 bases). Germline values: CDR1 MDHEN, CDR2 SYDVKM. This CDR3 comprises 15 residues. The V end lost 2 bases, the J end lost 4 bases, and 12 bases lay between the germline ends. The full variable domain, its missing parts supplied by reference TRBV28 and TRBJ2-1, is DVKVTQSSRYLVKRTGEKVFLECVQDMDHENMFWYRQDPGLGLRLIYFSYDVKMKEKGDIPEGYSVSREKKERFSLILESASTNQTSMYLCASSLRRGGYNEQFFGPGTRLTVL.

This rearrangement joins TRBV29-1 to TRBJ2-3; no reliable D call. The germline V gene encodes CDR1 SQVTM and CDR2 ANQGSEA. The CDR3 is 13 amino acids. Trimming left V 6 bases short and J 5 bases short, with 15 bases between. The CDR3 nucleotides are TGCAGCGTCTCTGGCAAAAACATAGATACGCAGTATTTT. This translates into CSVSGKNIDTQYF.

The sample holds many counts of this clonotype. The genes are TRBV6-1 and TRBJ1-5; no clear D. CDR3 length equals 15 residues. The germline V gene has CDR1 MNHNS and CDR2 SASEGT. V shed 5 bases and J shed 3 bases, with 14 bases lying between them. The CDR3 DNA is TGTGCCAGCAGTCAAACCGGGCAGGTCAATCAGCCCCAGCATTTT. Translating it yields CASSQTGQVNQPQHF.